The rows below give T cell receptor beta chains drawn from one sample of a study of shared clonotypes between healthy human individuals. Clones were read by immunoSEQ multiplex PCR, and TCRdb kept only the in-frame ones, dropping some. The profile shows about 2.3 million clones, 92% of them singletons. Sequenced sample: naive CD4+ T cells from PBMCs. The receptors derive from a man in his late teens or twenties in good health. Some clones in this sample may be carry-over from other donors' samples. Each CDR3 is given with its conserved first and last residue. D genes are given only for firm matches. A clone size is listed for some rows: how often the clone was seen (once, few, many), or a class if it is expanded.

J: TRBJ1-2
D: NA
size: NA
V: TRBV5-8
DNA: TGTGCCAGCAGCTTGTTAACAGGGCTGAACTATGGCTACACCTTC
CDR3: CASSLLTGLNYGYTF

J: TRBJ2-7
D: TRBD1
size: NA
V: TRBV5-1
DNA: TGCGCCAGCAGCTCTCCGGGACAGGGTAGGTCCGAGCAGTACTTC
CDR3: CASSSPGQGRSEQYF

J: TRBJ1-1
D: NA
size: NA
V: TRBV10-3
DNA: TGTGCCATCAGTGAGTGGCAGGGCGGGAACACTGAAGCTTTCTTT
CDR3: CAISEWQGGNTEAFF

J: TRBJ1-3
D: NA
size: NA
V: TRBV19
DNA: TGTGCCAGTAGAAATCGACGGAGCTCTGGAAACACCATATATTTT
CDR3: CASRNRRSSGNTIYF

J: TRBJ2-2
D: NA
size: NA
V: TRBV27
DNA: TGTGCCACCGCCCGGGCCGGGGAGCTGTTTTTT
CDR3: CATARAGELFF

J: TRBJ1-5
D: NA
size: NA
V: TRBV6-4
DNA: TGTGCCAACTCGAAAGGTCGGCCCTACAATCAGCCCCAGCATTTT
CDR3: CANSKGRPYNQPQHF

J: TRBJ2-3
D: TRBD2
size: NA
V: TRBV18
DNA: TGTGCCAGCTCACGCCTGGGACTAGCGGGAGTGTCAGATACGCAGTATTTT
CDR3: CASSRLGLAGVSDTQYF

J: TRBJ1-3
D: NA
size: NA
V: TRBV28
DNA: TGTGCCAGCAGTTTATGGTCAGGGGACTCCTCTGGAAACACCATATATTTT
CDR3: CASSLWSGDSSGNTIYF

J: TRBJ2-7
D: NA
size: NA
V: TRBV5-8
DNA: TGTGCCAGCAGAGAGAATAGCTACGAGCAGTACTTC
CDR3: CASRENSYEQYF

J: TRBJ2-2
D: NA
size: NA
V: TRBV19
DNA: TGTGCCAGTATGCCCACCTCCGGGGAGCTGTTTTTT
CDR3: CASMPTSGELFF

J: TRBJ2-5
D: NA
size: NA
V: TRBV21-1
DNA: TGTGCCAGCGAAATCGGGATAGGACAGGGCTGGGAGACCCAGTACTTC
CDR3: CASEIGIGQGWETQYF

J: TRBJ2-7
D: TRBD1
size: NA
V: TRBV18
DNA: TGTGCCAGCTCACCTGGGACAGGGGGCTACGAGCAGTACTTC
CDR3: CASSPGTGGYEQYF

J: TRBJ2-3
D: TRBD1
size: NA
V: TRBV19
DNA: TGTGCCAGTAGTTTTCAGGGGGCAGGCACAGATACGCAGTATTTT
CDR3: CASSFQGAGTDTQYF

J: TRBJ1-6
D: TRBD1
size: NA
V: TRBV6-5
DNA: TGTGCCAGCACTAGGGGACAGGGCCCCCTCCACTTT
CDR3: CASTRGQGPLHF

J: TRBJ1-4
D: TRBD1
size: NA
V: TRBV18
DNA: TGTGCCAGCTCACCACCCGGGACAGCTAATGAAAAACTGTTTTTT
CDR3: CASSPPGTANEKLFF

J: TRBJ2-6
D: NA
size: NA
V: TRBV5-1
DNA: TGCGCCAGCAGCTTGGACAGGGAAGCTGGGGCCAACGTCCTGACTTTC
CDR3: CASSLDREAGANVLTF

J: TRBJ1-2
D: NA
size: NA
V: TRBV2
DNA: TGTGCCAGCAGTGTGACAGGAGGCTACACCTTC
CDR3: CASSVTGGYTF

J: TRBJ1-2
D: NA
size: NA
V: TRBV14
DNA: TGTGCCAGCAGCCAAGCACGAGGGCCTGGCTACACCTTC
CDR3: CASSQARGPGYTF

J: TRBJ1-4
D: NA
size: once
V: TRBV11-2
DNA: TGTGCCAGCAGCTTAAGCGCTCGAGGGTCGGAAAAACTGTTTTTT
CDR3: CASSLSARGSEKLFF

J: TRBJ1-5
D: TRBD1
size: NA
V: TRBV15
DNA: TGTGCCACCAGCAGGGGGGACAGGCATCAGCCCCAGCATTTT
CDR3: CATSRGDRHQPQHF

J: TRBJ1-5
D: NA
size: NA
V: TRBV15
DNA: TGTGCCACCAGCAGAGATCCGGACGGCCTCAATCAGCCCCAGCATTTT
CDR3: CATSRDPDGLNQPQHF

J: TRBJ1-3
D: NA
size: NA
V: TRBV5-4
DNA: TGTGCCAGCAGCTTCCTAGGCTCTGGAAACACCATATATTTT
CDR3: CASSFLGSGNTIYF

J: TRBJ1-1
D: TRBD1
size: NA
V: TRBV6-6
DNA: TGTGCCAGCAGTTACTCGGACAGGGGCACTGAAGCTTTCTTT
CDR3: CASSYSDRGTEAFF

J: TRBJ2-3
D: NA
size: NA
V: TRBV9
DNA: TGTGCCAGCAGCGTAGTGGGCGGAACGGGCACAGATACGCAGTATTTT
CDR3: CASSVVGGTGTDTQYF

J: TRBJ1-5
D: NA
size: NA
V: TRBV5-1
DNA: TGCGCCAGCAGCTTGGGACAAAATAGCAATCAGCCCCAGCATTTT
CDR3: CASSLGQNSNQPQHF

J: TRBJ2-7
D: NA
size: NA
V: TRBV5-5
DNA: TGTGCCAGCAGCCGTCCCGGACCCTCCTACGAGCAGTACTTC
CDR3: CASSRPGPSYEQYF

J: TRBJ2-7
D: TRBD1
size: NA
V: TRBV5-1
DNA: TGCGCCAGTTCCGGGACAGGGGTTACCTACGAGCAGTACTTC
CDR3: CASSGTGVTYEQYF

J: TRBJ1-4
D: NA
size: NA
V: TRBV9
DNA: TGTGCCAGCAGCGTAGCTACGGGGGATCGTGAAAAACTGTTTTTT
CDR3: CASSVATGDREKLFF